These 25 T cell receptor beta chains share one sample of origin, sequenced in a study of shared clonotypes between healthy human individuals. Repertoires were generated with immunoSEQ multiplex PCR, while TCRdb's copy carries only in-frame clones and drops some. The sample records some 2,000,000 clones, approximately 94% being singletons. CD8 cells classed as naive were CD45RO-negative and positively selected for CCR7, excluding terminally differentiated effector memory CD45RA+ cells. The sequenced sample consisted of naive CD8+ T cells sorted from blood. Receptors originate from a man in his late teens or twenties in good health.

This chain joins TRBV6-6 and TRBJ2-5, with TRBD2 as a possible D gene (6 bases). CDR1 MNHNY and CDR2 SVGAGI come from the germline V gene (reference sequence). Trimming took 5 bases from V and 2 from J, leaving 9 bases between them. The CDR3 has 13 amino acids. The CDR3 is CASSKDYQETQYF. Here the CDR3 DNA reads TGTGCCAGCAGTAAGGACTATCAAGAGACCCAGTACTTC.

This rearrangement joins TRBV11-3 to TRBJ2-3; 7 bases are a match to TRBD2. V was clipped by 4 bases and J by 4 bases; unmatched bases: 8. Germline assignment: CDR1 SGHNT and CDR2 YENEEA. This CDR3 comprises 15 residues. The CDR3 DNA follows: TGTGCCAGCAGCTCGCGGGAGATCCGCGCAGATACGCAGTATTTT. It is translated as CASSSREIRADTQYF. The whole variable domain, filled in from reference TRBV11-3 and TRBJ2-3, reads EAGVVQSPRYKIIEKKQPVAFWCNPISGHNTLYWYLQNLGQGPELLIRYENEEAVDDSQLPKDRFSAERLKGVDSTLKIQPAELGDSAVYLCASSSREIRADTQYFGPGTRLTVL.

The V and J genes are TRBV7-8 and TRBJ1-2, with D unclear. The length of the CDR3 is 12 residues. Germline V CDR1 and CDR2: SGHVS, FQNEAQ. Trimming stripped 4 bases from V and 5 bases from J, with 8 bases between. The CDR3 loop reads CASSSNGYGYTF. CDR3 sequence (DNA): TGTGCCAGCAGCTCTAATGGGTATGGCTACACCTTC. Full variable domain (rest looked up from reference TRBV7-8 and TRBJ1-2): GAGVSQSPRYKVAKRGQDVALRCDPISGHVSLFWYQQALGQGPEFLTYFQNEAQLDKSGLPSDRFFAERPEGSVSTLKIQRTQQEDSAVYLCASSSNGYGYTFGSGTRLTVV.

This chain connects TRBV5-4 to TRBJ2-1; 9 bases are a match to TRBD1. This CDR3 is built from 14 residues. Germline CDR1 SGHNT, CDR2 YYREEE (reference sequence). V trimming: 3 bases; J trimming: 4 bases; junction bases outside the gene matches: 2. The CDR3 here is CASSWGQGYNEQFF. The CDR3 region has the DNA TGTGCCAGCAGCTGGGGACAGGGTTACAATGAGCAGTTCTTC. The entire variable domain, with the rest obtained from reference TRBV5-4 and TRBJ2-1, is as follows: ETGVTQSPTHLIKTRGQQVTLRCSSQSGHNTVSWYQQALGQGPQFIFQYYREEENGRGNFPPRFSGLQFPNYSSELNVNALELDDSALYLCASSWGQGYNEQFFGPGTRLTVL.

The chain combines TRBV28 with TRBJ1-6; 7 bases agree with TRBD1. Germline-derived CDR1 and CDR2 are MDHEN and SYDVKM. The CDR3 consists of 17 residues. Unmatched junction bases numbered 18, after V lost 8 bases and J lost 8 bases. The CDR3, as DNA: TGTGCCAGCGGCGGGGTCTCAAGGGGGCCGTTCGATTCACCCCTCCACTTT. Residues: CASGGVSRGPFDSPLHF.

Worth noting for this clone: Other DNA sequences from this sample encode an identical CDR3 as well. V gene TRBV5-1 combines with J gene TRBJ2-1, with TRBD2 matching 14 bases. Germline CDR1 and CDR2: SGHRS and YFSETQ. The CDR3 length is 14 residues. J gave up 3 bases and V 7 bases, and 0 bases lay outside the gene matches. This chain's CDR3 is CASGLAGGYNEQFF. Here the CDR3 DNA reads TGCGCCAGCGGACTAGCGGGAGGCTACAATGAGCAGTTCTTC.

This chain links TRBV7-2 with TRBJ1-5; the D gene is possibly TRBD1 (6 bases). V lost 3 bases and J lost 2, with 11 bases in between. CDR1 is SGHTA and CDR2 is FQGNSA in the germline V gene. The CDR3 extends over 15 amino acids. CDR3 bases: TGTGCCAGCAGCTTTTTCAGGGGAGGCAATCAGCCCCAGCATTTT. This translates into CASSFFRGGNQPQHF.

This sequence joins TRBV6-6 and TRBJ1-2; 7 bases align to TRBD1. Trimming removed 5 bases from V and 8 bases from J; junction bases left unmatched: 17. The CDR3 runs to 16 residues. Germline loops: CDR1 MNHNY, CDR2 SVGAGI (reference sequence). This CDR3 reads CASSNPTGFFLWGYTF. CDR3 coding DNA: TGTGCCAGCAGTAACCCGACAGGGTTCTTCCTCTGGGGCTACACCTTC.

The gene calls are TRBV19 and TRBJ1-2, with 7 bases fitting TRBD1. Germline CDR1 LNHDA, CDR2 SQIVND (reference sequence). Germline trimming cut 8 bases from V and 5 bases from J; bases unmatched to any gene: 14. The CDR3 loop spans 15 amino acids. For the CDR3, the DNA is TGTGCCAGTGTAACGGTGATACAGGGGAATTATGGCTACACCTTC. This codes for CASVTVIQGNYGYTF.

This clone came up once. The chain employs TRBV4-1 and TRBJ1-4; D unclear. The CDR3 runs 16 residues. Germline-derived CDR1 and CDR2 are MGHRA and YSYEKL. V lost 4 bases, J lost 0 bases, and 12 bases lay in between. CDR3 nucleotide sequence: TGCGCCAGCAGCCTAAGCCCCGTTGCAACTAATGAAAAACTGTTTTTT. Translated, it gives CASSLSPVATNEKLFF.

This chain connects TRBV9 to TRBJ2-1; D call uncertain. There are 14 residues in the CDR3. Germline assignment: CDR1 SGDLS and CDR2 YYNGEE. Trimming cost V 4 bases and J 7 bases, with 15 bases left between them. This chain's CDR3 is CASSTLLQENEQFF. The CDR3 DNA sequence: TGTGCCAGCAGCACCCTCTTGCAAGAGAATGAGCAGTTCTTC.

This chain joins TRBV27 and TRBJ2-7; D unresolved. CDR3 length: 15 residues. CDR1 and CDR2 (germline): MNHEY, SMNVEV (reference sequence). Deletions cut 0 bases from V and 5 bases from J, with 14 bases between. The CDR3 nucleotides are TGTGCCAGCAGTTTATCGGCGCGGTCCCCCAACGAGCAGTACTTC. Encoded protein: CASSLSARSPNEQYF.

The gene calls are TRBV10-1 and TRBJ1-1, with D unclear. Trimming stripped 2 bases from V and 2 bases from J, with 6 bases between. CDR1 and CDR2 from the germline V gene are WNHNN and SYGVQD (reference sequence). This CDR3 region has 13 residues. CDR3 loop: CASSELFNTEAFF. CDR3 DNA: TGCGCCAGCAGTGAGCTCTTCAACACTGAAGCTTTCTTT.

The chain combines TRBV29-1 with TRBJ2-1; 9 positions agree with TRBD2. The CDR3 is 12 amino acids. CDR1 is SQVTM, CDR2 ANQGSEA, per germline. After removal of 7 bases from V and 7 bases from J, the junction contained 5 bases not matched to a gene. The CDR3 nucleotides read TGCAGCGGTAGCGGGAGCTGGAATGAGCAGTTCTTC. It translates to CSGSGSWNEQFF.

The chain carries TRBV5-1 and TRBJ2-7; D is unclear. The CDR3 spans 12 residues. The ends were cut back, 4 bases at V and 6 bases at J, with 11 bases in the middle. Per the germline V gene, CDR1 is SGHRS and CDR2 is YFSETQ. CDR3 bases: TGCGCCAGCAGCCAGACACCAGCCGAGCAGTACTTC. Its translation: CASSQTPAEQYF.

The chain has TRBV7-6 and TRBJ2-7, with 8 bases lining up with TRBD2. CDR1 is SGHVS and CDR2 is FNYEAQ in the germline V gene. Losses at the gene ends were 4 bases for V and 0 bases for J; bases not matched to a gene: 5. The CDR3 has 15 residues. CDR3 coding DNA: TGTGCCAGCAGCTCGGAGAGCGGGGGCTCCTACGAGCAGTACTTC. It translates to CASSSESGGSYEQYF.

Details on this clone: The junction differs from germline at one of its ends, possibly a read error. The V gene is TRBV7-9, the J gene TRBJ2-7, with D unclear. The CDR3 length is 13 residues. Germline CDR1 is SEHNR and CDR2 is FQNEAQ (reference sequence). The DNA of the CDR3 is TGTGCCAGCAGCCCTTCGGATGGCCCGGCCAGAAACTTC. Translated, it gives CASSPSDGPARNF.

This chain joins TRBV2 and TRBJ2-3; unclear D gene. V lost 1 base, J lost 3 bases, and 8 bases lay in between. Germline V gene sequence: CDR1 SNHLY, CDR2 FYNNEI. This CDR3 region has 14 residues. CDR3 protein: CASSEGSGTDTQYF. In nucleotides, the CDR3 is TGTGCCAGCAGTGAAGGGTCTGGTACAGATACGCAGTATTTT.

The genes are TRBV7-3 and TRBJ2-1, with 8 bases fitting TRBD2. The CDR3 is 15 residues long. The germline V gene encodes CDR1 SGHTA and CDR2 FQGTGA. The ends lost 5 bases at V and 5 bases at J; junction bases unmatched: 8. The CDR3 region is CASSPTSGPHNEQFF. The CDR3 bases are TGTGCCAGCAGCCCCACTAGCGGCCCTCACAATGAGCAGTTCTTC. The full variable domain, completed using reference TRBV7-3 and TRBJ2-1, is GAGVSQTPSNKVTEKGKYVELRCDPISGHTALYWYRQSLGQGPEFLIYFQGTGAADDSGLPNDRFFAVRPEGSVSTLKIQRTERGDSAVYLCASSPTSGPHNEQFFGPGTRLTVL.

V gene TRBV9 combines with J gene TRBJ1-2; a weak D match, TRBD1 (5 bases). This CDR3 contains 15 residues. The germline CDR1 and CDR2 sequences are SGDLS and YYNGEE. The V and J ends lost 0 bases and 6 bases respectively, with 15 bases between them. The CDR3 here is CASSVEGRVFDGYTF. The CDR3 DNA sequence: TGTGCCAGCAGCGTAGAGGGCAGGGTTTTCGATGGCTACACCTTC.

This chain uses TRBV7-9 with TRBJ1-4; a weak D match, TRBD1 (6 bases). The V gene's germline CDR1 is SEHNR and CDR2 FQNEAQ (reference sequence). This CDR3 contains 17 residues. V shed 1 base and J shed 5 bases, with 17 bases lying between them. CDR3 sequence: CASSLVSLGAGNEKLFF. CDR3 sequence (DNA): TGTGCCAGCAGCTTAGTATCGCTGGGGGCAGGGAATGAAAAACTGTTTTTT.

J is TRBJ2-4 and V is TRBV28; no definite D call. V was cut by 4 bases and J by 9 bases, with 7 bases left in between. The germline CDR1 and CDR2 sequences are MDHEN and SYDVKM. The CDR3 runs to 11 residues. This CDR3 is CASSYESIQYF. The CDR3 nucleotides read TGTGCCAGCAGTTACGAGAGCATTCAGTACTTC.

Turning to this clone: This same CDR3 is encoded by further DNA sequences in the sample. The chain joins TRBV19 to TRBJ2-7; D is uncertain. Germline CDR1 LNHDA, CDR2 SQIVND (reference sequence). Trimming shortened V by 1 base and J by 3 bases, and 7 bases separated the two germline ends. CDR3 size: 13 residues. In nucleotides, the CDR3 is TGTGCCAGTAGTATAGGTCAACTCTACGAGCAGTACTTC. It codes for CASSIGQLYEQYF.

The genes are TRBV13 and TRBJ1-2, with unresolved D. Trimming shortened V by 5 bases and J by 6 bases, and 19 bases separated the two germline ends. The CDR3 totals 15 residues. The V gene's germline CDR1 is PRHDT and CDR2 FYEKMQ (reference sequence). Here the CDR3 reads CASSTTRGSTNGYTF. The DNA of the CDR3 is TGTGCCAGCAGCACCACGCGGGGATCTACCAATGGCTACACCTTC.

The genes are TRBV5-6 and TRBJ2-5, with D hard to call. The CDR3 sequence is 16 residues long. The germline V gene has CDR1 SGHDT and CDR2 YYEEEE. V was shortened by 4 bases and J by 2 bases, with 18 bases between the two germline ends. The CDR3, as DNA: TGTGCCAGCAGCCCTCGGTGGGCAAAGGAGCAAGAGACCCAGTACTTC. Translating it yields CASSPRWAKEQETQYF.